This TCR beta chain emerged from a study of blood T cell repertoires in COVID-19. Germline loops: CDR1 MNHEY, CDR2 SVGAGI. The V end lost 5 bases, the J end lost 0 bases, and 8 bases lay between the germline ends. CDR3 length: 14 amino acids. Profiled with immunoSEQ multiplex PCR; TCRdb holds only in-frame clones, not every one. Counted here are over 45,000 clones, roughly 85% occurring once; the ten biggest clones make up roughly 13%. V gene TRBV6-5 combines with J gene TRBJ1-3; tentative D call: TRBD1 (6 bases). This sequence originates from a human donor in a cohort sampled during active COVID-19. The sample taken for sequencing was peripheral blood. In DNA form, the CDR3 reads TGTGCCAGCAGTATGACAGGCTCTGGAAACACCATATATTTT. The encoded protein is CASSMTGSGNTIYF.